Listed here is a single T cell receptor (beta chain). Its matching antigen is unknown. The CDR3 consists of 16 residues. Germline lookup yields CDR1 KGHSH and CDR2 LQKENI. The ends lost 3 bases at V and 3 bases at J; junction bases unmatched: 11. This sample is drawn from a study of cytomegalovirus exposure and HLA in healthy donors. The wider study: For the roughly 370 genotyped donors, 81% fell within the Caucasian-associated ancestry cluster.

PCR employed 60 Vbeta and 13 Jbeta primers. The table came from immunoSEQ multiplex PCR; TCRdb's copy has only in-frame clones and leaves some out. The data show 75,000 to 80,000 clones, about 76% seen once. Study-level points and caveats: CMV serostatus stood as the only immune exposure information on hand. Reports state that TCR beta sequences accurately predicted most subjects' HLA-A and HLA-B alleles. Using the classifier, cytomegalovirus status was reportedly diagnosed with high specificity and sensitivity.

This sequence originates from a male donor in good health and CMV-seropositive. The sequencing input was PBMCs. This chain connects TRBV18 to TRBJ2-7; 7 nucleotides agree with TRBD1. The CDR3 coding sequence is TGTGCCAGCTCACCTATCGGACAGGTGAACGTCTACGAGCAGTACTTC. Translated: CASSPIGQVNVYEQYF.